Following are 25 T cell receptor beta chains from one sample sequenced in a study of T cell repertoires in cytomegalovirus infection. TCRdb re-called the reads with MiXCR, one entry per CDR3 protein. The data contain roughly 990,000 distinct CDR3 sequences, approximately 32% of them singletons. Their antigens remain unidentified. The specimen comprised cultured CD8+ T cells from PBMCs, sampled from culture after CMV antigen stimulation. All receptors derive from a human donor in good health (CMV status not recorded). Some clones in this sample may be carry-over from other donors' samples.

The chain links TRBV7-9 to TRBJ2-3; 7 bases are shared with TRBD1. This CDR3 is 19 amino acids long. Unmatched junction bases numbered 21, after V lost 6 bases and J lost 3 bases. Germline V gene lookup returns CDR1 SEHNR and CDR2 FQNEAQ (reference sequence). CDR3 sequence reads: CASRPRTGDLHRYTDTQYF. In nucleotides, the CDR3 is TGTGCCAGCAGGCCGAGGACAGGTGATCTCCATCGGTATACAGATACGCAGTATTTT.

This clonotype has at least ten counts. In nucleotides, the CDR3 is TGTGCCAGCAGCCTTATCGAGGGCGACTTGTATGGCTACACCTTC. Protein product: CASSLIEGDLYGYTF. The chain uses TRBV12-3 or TRBV12-4 and TRBJ1-2; D is undetermined. Trimming left V 6 bases short and J 5 bases short, with 19 bases between. There are 15 residues in the CDR3.

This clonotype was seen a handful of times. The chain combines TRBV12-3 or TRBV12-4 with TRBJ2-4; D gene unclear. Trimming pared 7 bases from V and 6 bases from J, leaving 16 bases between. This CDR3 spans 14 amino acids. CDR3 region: CASTIGPSTNIQYF. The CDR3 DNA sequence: TGTGCCAGCACCATTGGACCTTCAACAAACATTCAGTACTTC.

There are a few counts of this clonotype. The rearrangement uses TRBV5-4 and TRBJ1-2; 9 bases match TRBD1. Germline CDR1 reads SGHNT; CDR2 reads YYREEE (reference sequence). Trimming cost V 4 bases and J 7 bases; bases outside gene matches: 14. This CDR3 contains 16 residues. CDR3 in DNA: TGTGCCAGCAGCGCGGACAGGGGTATGGGCGTAGGTGGCTACACCTTC. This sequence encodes CASSADRGMGVGGYTF.

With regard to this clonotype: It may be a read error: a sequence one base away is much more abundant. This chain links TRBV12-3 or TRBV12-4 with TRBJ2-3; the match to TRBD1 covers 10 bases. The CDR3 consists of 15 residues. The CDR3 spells CANTRRDRGTDMQYF. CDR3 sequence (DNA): TGTGCCAACACAAGGAGGGACAGGGGCACAGATATGCAGTATTTT.

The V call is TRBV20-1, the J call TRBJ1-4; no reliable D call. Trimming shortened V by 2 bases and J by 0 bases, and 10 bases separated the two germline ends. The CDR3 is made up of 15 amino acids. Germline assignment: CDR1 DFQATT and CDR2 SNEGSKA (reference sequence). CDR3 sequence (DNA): TGCAGTGCTAGATCAATCCCCGCAACTAATGAAAAACTGTTTTTT. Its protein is CSARSIPATNEKLFF.

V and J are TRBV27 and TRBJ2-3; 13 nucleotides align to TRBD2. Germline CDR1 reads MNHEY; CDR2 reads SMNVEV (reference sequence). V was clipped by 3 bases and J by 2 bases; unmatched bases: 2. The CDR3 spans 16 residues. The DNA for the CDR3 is TGTGCCAGCAGTTTGACTAGCGGGGGGTACACAGATACGCAGTATTTT. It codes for CASSLTSGGYTDTQYF.

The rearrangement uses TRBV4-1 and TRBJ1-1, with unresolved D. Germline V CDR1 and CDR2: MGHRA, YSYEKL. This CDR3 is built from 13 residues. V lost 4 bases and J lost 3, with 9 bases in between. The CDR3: CASSPLPDTEAFF. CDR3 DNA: TGCGCCAGCAGCCCCCTGCCGGACACTGAAGCTTTCTTT.

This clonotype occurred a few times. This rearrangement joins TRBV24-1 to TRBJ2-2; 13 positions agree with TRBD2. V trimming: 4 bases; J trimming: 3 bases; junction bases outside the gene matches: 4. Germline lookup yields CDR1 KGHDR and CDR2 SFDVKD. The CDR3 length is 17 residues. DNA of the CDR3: TGTGCCACCAGTGAAACTAGCGGGGGGGCGCACACCGGGGAGCTGTTTTTT. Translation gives CATSETSGGAHTGELFF.

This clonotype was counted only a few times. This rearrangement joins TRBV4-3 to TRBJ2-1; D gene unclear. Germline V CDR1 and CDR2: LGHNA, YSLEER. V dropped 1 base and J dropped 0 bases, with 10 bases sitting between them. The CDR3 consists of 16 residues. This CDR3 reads CASSQALSSSYNEQFF. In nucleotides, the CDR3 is TGCGCCAGCAGCCAAGCCCTGAGTAGCTCCTACAATGAGCAGTTCTTC.

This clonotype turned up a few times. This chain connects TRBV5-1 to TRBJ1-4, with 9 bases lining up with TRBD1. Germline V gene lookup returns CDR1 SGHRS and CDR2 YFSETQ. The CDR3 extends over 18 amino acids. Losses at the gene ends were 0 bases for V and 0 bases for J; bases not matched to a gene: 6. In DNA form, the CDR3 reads TGCGCCAGCAGCTTGGGAGGGACAGGGTCCGCAACTAATGAAAAACTGTTTTTT. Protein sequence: CASSLGGTGSATNEKLFF.

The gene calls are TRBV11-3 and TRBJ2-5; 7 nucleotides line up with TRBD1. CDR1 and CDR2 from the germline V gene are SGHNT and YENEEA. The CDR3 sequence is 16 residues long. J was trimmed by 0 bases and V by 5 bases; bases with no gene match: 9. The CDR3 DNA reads TGTGCCAGCAGCCTAAGGACAGGCCCCGACCAAGAGACCCAGTACTTC. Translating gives CASSLRTGPDQETQYF.

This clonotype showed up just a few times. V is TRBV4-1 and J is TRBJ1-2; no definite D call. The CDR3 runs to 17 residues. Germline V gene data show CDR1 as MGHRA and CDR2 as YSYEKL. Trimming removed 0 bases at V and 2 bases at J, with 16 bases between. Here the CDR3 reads CASSQDAAGSSNYGYTF. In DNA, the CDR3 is TGCGCCAGCAGCCAAGACGCCGCCGGCAGCTCCAACTATGGCTACACCTTC.

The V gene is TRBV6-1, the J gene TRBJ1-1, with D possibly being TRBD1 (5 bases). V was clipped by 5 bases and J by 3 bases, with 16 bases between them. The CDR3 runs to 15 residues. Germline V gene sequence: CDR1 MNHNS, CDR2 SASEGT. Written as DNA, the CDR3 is TGTGCCAGCAGTTACGGGGCGACGGGCGACACTGAAGCTTTCTTT. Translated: CASSYGATGDTEAFF.

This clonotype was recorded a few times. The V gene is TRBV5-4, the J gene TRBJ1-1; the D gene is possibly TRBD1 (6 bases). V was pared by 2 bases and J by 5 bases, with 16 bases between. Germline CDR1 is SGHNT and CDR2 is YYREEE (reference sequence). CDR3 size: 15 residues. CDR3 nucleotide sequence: TGTGCCAGCAGCTTAACAGGGACGTTAAGAACTGAAGCTTTCTTT. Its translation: CASSLTGTLRTEAFF.

CDR3: CASSPVRMNTEAFF. In nucleotides, the CDR3 is TGTGCCAGCTCACCTGTGAGGATGAACACTGAAGCTTTCTTT. The chain combines TRBV18 with TRBJ1-1; no firm D call. CDR1 and CDR2 from the germline V gene are KGHSH and LQKENI. This CDR3 spans 14 amino acids. The ends were cut back, 3 bases at V and 0 bases at J, with 8 bases in the middle.

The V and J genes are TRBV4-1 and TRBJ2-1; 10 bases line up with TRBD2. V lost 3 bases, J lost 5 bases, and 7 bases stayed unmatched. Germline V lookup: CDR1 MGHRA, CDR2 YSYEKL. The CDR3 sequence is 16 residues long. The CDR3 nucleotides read TGCGCCAGCAGCCAGTTTAGCGGGGGGCATAACAATGAGCAGTTCTTC. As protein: CASSQFSGGHNNEQFF.

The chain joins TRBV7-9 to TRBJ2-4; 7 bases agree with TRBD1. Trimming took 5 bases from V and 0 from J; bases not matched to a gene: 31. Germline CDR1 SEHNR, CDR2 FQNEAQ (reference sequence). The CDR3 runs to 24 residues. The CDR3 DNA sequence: TGTGCCAGCAGCCTATATAAGGCGACAGGGCCGAACACGTCAGTCTGGTTAGCCAAAAACATTCAGTACTTC. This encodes CASSLYKATGPNTSVWLAKNIQYF. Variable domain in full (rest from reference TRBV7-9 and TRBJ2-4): DTGVSQNPRHKITKRGQNVTFRCDPISEHNRLYWYRQTLGQGPEFLTYFQNEAQLEKSRLLSDRFSAERPKGSFSTLEIQRTEQGDSAMYLCASSLYKATGPNTSVWLAKNIQYFGAGTRLSVL.

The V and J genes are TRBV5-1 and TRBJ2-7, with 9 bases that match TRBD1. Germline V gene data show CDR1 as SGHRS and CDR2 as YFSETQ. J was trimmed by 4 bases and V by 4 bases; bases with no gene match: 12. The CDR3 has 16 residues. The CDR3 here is CASSRAPGQGSYEQYF. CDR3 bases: TGCGCCAGCAGCCGGGCCCCGGGACAGGGCTCATACGAGCAGTACTTC.

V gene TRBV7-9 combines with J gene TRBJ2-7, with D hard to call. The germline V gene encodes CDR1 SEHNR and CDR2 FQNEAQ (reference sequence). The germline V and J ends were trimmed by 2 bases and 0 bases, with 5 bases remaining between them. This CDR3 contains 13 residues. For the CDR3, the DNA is TGTGCCAGCAGCTTACCCTCCTCCTACGAGCAGTACGTC. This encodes CASSLPSSYEQYV.

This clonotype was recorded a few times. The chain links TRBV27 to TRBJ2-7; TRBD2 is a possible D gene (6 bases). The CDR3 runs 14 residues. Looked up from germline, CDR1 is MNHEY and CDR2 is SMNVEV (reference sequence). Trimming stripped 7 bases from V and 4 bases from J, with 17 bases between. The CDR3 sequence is CASTPPGLQYEQYF. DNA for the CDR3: TGTGCCAGCACTCCTCCGGGACTCCAATACGAGCAGTACTTC.

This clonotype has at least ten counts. This CDR3 reads CASSTPPGHLPNTEAFF. The DNA for the CDR3 is TGTGCCAGTAGTACCCCCCCGGGACATCTTCCGAACACTGAAGCTTTCTTT. V is TRBV19 and J is TRBJ1-1; possibly TRBD1 for D (6 bases). V shed 4 bases and J shed 1 base, with 19 bases lying between them. Germline V CDR1 and CDR2: LNHDA, SQIVND (reference sequence). The CDR3 spans 17 residues.

The CDR3: CASSPGTGETYNEQFF. DNA of the CDR3: TGTGCCAGCAGCCCAGGGACAGGTGAAACCTACAATGAGCAGTTCTTC. The rearrangement links TRBV13 to TRBJ2-1, with 8 bases matching TRBD1. Per the germline V gene, CDR1 is PRHDT and CDR2 is FYEKMQ (reference sequence). CDR3 length equals 16 residues. V lost 5 bases, J lost 2 bases, and 8 bases stayed unmatched.

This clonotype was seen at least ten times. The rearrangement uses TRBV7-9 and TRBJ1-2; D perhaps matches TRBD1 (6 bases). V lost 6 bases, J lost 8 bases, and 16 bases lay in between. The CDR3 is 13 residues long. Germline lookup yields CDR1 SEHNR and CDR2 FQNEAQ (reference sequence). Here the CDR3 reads CASSAQGKEGYTF. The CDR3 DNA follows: TGTGCCAGCAGTGCACAGGGAAAGGAGGGCTACACCTTC.

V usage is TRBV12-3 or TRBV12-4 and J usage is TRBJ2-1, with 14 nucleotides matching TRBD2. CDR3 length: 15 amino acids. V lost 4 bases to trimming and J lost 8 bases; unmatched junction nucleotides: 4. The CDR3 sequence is CASSSGLAGVDEQFF. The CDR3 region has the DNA TGTGCCAGCAGTTCGGGACTAGCGGGGGTCGATGAGCAGTTCTTC.